This TCR beta chain was identified during a study of human T cells and chemical hapten exposure. Study-level background: Patients, chiefly female, had alopecia areata, totalis or universalis.

The CDR3 consists of 14 residues. Germline loops: CDR1 SSHAT, CDR2 FNYEAQ (reference sequence). The time point was: pre-sensitization, week 0. The treatment here: therapeutic diphenylcyclopropenone sensitization with weekly scalp DPC. The total RNA was obtained from whole blood that was not fractionated. TCRdb called the RACE reads again in MiXCR, with one record for every CDR3 protein. The sample lists tens of thousands of distinct CDR3 sequences; around an eighth were seen once. The rearrangement joins TRBV7-7 to TRBJ2-1; 9 bases are a match to TRBD2. The starting material was whole blood, obtained in connection with sensitization to the hapten diphenylcyclopropenone (DPC). This sequence was found in a woman in her 30s with alopecia areata. Some clones in this sample may be carry-over from other donors' samples. The CDR3 region has the DNA TGTGCTAGTTCCTTAGCGGGGGCCTACAATGAGCAGTTCTTC. Encoded protein: CASSLAGAYNEQFF.